This T cell receptor (beta chain) is from a study of CD8+ T cells in alopecia areata. Study-level information: In an open-label trial, patients got 5 to 10 mg tofacitinib twice daily. Study-wide findings and caveats: Against the mouse data, patients shared TCRs less clearly, possibly for HLA reasons. An increase in clonality over normal scalp was evident in lesional scalp, especially alopecia totalis/universalis.

Alopecia areata patients gave lesional scalp punch biopsies and peripheral blood samples. It was cDNA, reverse transcribed from extracted RNA, that served as the sequencing template. Generated by immunoSEQ multiplex PCR, the TCRdb table keeps only in-frame clones and is missing some. The table shows 100,000 to 150,000 clones, with about 47% occurring only once. This clone turned up a few times. Its antigen is not identified. CDR1 and CDR2 from the germline V gene are MNHEY and SMNVEV (reference sequence). This CDR3 contains 12 residues. The ends were cut back, 5 bases at V and 8 bases at J, with 10 bases in the middle.

Specimen: CD8+ T cells sorted from blood, collected at week 0. This TCR was sampled from a human donor with alopecia areata. V and J are TRBV27 and TRBJ2-1; D ambiguous. The CDR3 DNA reads as TGTGCCAGCAGTGAGGACCCCCATGAGCAGTTCTTC. It is translated as CASSEDPHEQFF.